Below are 12 T cell receptor beta chains sequenced from a single sample in a study of beta chain features in type 1 diabetes. The isolated RNA, all of it, was reverse transcribed, so expressed TCRB transcripts were what got sequenced. Measured with immunoSEQ multiplex PCR; TCRdb has only the in-frame clones, and not every one. The profile shows under 450,000 clones, about 15% of them singletons. Sequencing was done on a sample of naive CD4+ T cells from blood. The receptors come from a man younger than 40 in good health.

This clone was counted between two and nine times. The V gene is TRBV9, the J gene TRBJ2-5, with D uncertain. This CDR3 region has 15 residues. From germline, CDR1 is SGDLS and CDR2 YYNGEE. V was pared by 0 bases and J by 4 bases, with 13 bases between. CDR3 nucleotides: TGTGCCAGCAGCGTAGCGCTGGCGACGGCAGAGACCCAGTACTTC. Translating it yields CASSVALATAETQYF.

This clone was seen more than once but under ten times. CDR3 sequence (DNA): TGTGCCAGCAGCCCACATAACACTGAAGCTTTCTTT. This encodes CASSPHNTEAFF. The V and J genes are TRBV9 and TRBJ1-1; D gene ambiguous. The CDR3 sequence is 12 residues long. V lost 4 bases and J lost 2, with 6 bases in between. CDR1 is SGDLS and CDR2 is YYNGEE in the germline V gene.

The CDR3 here is CASSLGHPEVWEQYF. CDR3 in DNA: TGTGCCAGCAGCTTGGGACACCCTGAGGTGTGGGAGCAGTACTTC. The chain carries TRBV7-9 and TRBJ2-7; perhaps TRBD1 as D (6 bases). Trimming cost V 3 bases and J 7 bases, with 19 bases left between them. The CDR3 covers 15 residues. Germline V gives CDR1 SEHNR, CDR2 FQNEAQ (reference sequence).

This chain uses TRBV28 with TRBJ2-1, with D possibly matching TRBD2 (5 bases). V was cut by 8 bases and J by 1 base, with 18 bases left in between. The CDR3 runs 16 residues. CDR1 and CDR2 (germline): MDHEN, SYDVKM. This CDR3 is CASPPSGGFSYNEQFF. In DNA form, the CDR3 reads TGTGCCAGCCCTCCCTCAGGCGGGTTTTCCTACAATGAGCAGTTCTTC.

This chain connects TRBV5-4 to TRBJ1-1; D is ambiguous. This CDR3 spans 13 amino acids. Trimming took off 2 bases at V and 5 bases at J, with 10 bases between the two ends. Per germline, CDR1 SGHNT and CDR2 YYREEE (reference sequence). CDR3 sequence (DNA): TGTGCCAGCAGCTTAACAGAGGAGACTGAAGCTTTCTTT. Its translation: CASSLTEETEAFF.

This clone was seen only once. The chain is built from TRBV7-2 and TRBJ2-2, with D tentatively TRBD2 (6 bases). CDR3 length: 15 amino acids. CDR1 SGHTA and CDR2 FQGNSA come from the germline V gene. Trimming left V 4 bases short and J 5 bases short, with 14 bases between. For the CDR3, the DNA is TGTGCCAGCAGCTCCCGGTGGGGGGTGACCGGGGAGCTGTTTTTT. Protein sequence: CASSSRWGVTGELFF.

This sequence joins TRBV30 and TRBJ1-1, with 9 bases aligning to TRBD1. The CDR3 is 13 amino acids. The V gene's germline CDR1 is GTSNPN and CDR2 SVGIG (reference sequence). V shed 3 bases and J 6 bases; nucleotides not matched to a gene: 5. CDR3 coding DNA: TGTGCCTGGAGCCGGGACAGGGCCGCTGAAGCTTTCTTT. Translation: CAWSRDRAAEAFF.

This clone was counted a few times. This chain connects TRBV20-1 to TRBJ2-1; D gene uncertain. With 7 bases removed from V and 7 bases from J, the gap between germline ends came to 8 bases. Looked up from germline, CDR1 is DFQATT and CDR2 is SNEGSKA (reference sequence). This CDR3 is built from 10 residues. The CDR3 DNA reads TGCAGTGTTGAGCGTAATGAGCAGTTCTTC. Translation gives CSVERNEQFF.

The V call is TRBV4-3, the J call TRBJ2-3, with TRBD2 identical over 9 bases. Per germline, CDR1 LGHNA and CDR2 YSLEER. V lost 1 base, J lost 1 base, and 9 bases stayed unmatched. The CDR3 length is 18 residues. The CDR3 bases are TGCGCCAGCAGCCAAGCAACTGCTCTAGCGGGGCGCACAGATACGCAGTATTTT. Its protein product is CASSQATALAGRTDTQYF.

The chain links TRBV25-1 to TRBJ2-1, with 7 bases aligning to TRBD2. The ends lost 6 bases at V and 10 bases at J; junction bases unmatched: 6. In germline, CDR1 is MGHDK, CDR2 SYGVNS. This CDR3 region has 12 residues. The CDR3 spells CASRRDYAEQFF. CDR3 nucleotide sequence: TGTGCCAGCAGAAGGGACTACGCAGAGCAGTTCTTC.

In its sample, this clone was seen a few times. V usage is TRBV2 and J usage is TRBJ2-7; 12 positions agree with TRBD1. Germline trimming cut 6 bases from V and 1 base from J; bases unmatched to any gene: 4. The germline V gene has CDR1 SNHLY and CDR2 FYNNEI. The CDR3 spans 15 residues. CDR3 residues: CASSPGQGASYEQYV. CDR3 DNA: TGTGCCAGCAGCCCGGGACAGGGGGCGTCCTACGAGCAGTACGTC.

A few counts support this clone. The chain recombines TRBV6-5 with TRBJ2-1, with a tentative D call TRBD1 (5 bases). This CDR3 is built from 12 residues. Trimming left V 6 bases short and J 15 bases short, with 18 bases between. Per the germline V gene, CDR1 is MNHEY and CDR2 is SVGAGI. CDR3 in amino acids: CASSFATAPGFF. Written as DNA, the CDR3 is TGTGCCAGCAGCTTCGCGACAGCCCCGGGGTTCTTC.